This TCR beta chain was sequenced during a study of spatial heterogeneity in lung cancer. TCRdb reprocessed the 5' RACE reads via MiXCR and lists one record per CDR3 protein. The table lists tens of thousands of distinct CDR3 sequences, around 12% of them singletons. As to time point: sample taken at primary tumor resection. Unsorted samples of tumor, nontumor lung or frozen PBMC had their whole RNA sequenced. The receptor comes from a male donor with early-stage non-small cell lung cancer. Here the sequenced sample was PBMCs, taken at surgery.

In DNA form, the CDR3 reads TGTGCCAGCAGTCTGGGACAGGGCCTCACCTTC. This translates into CASSLGQGLTF. V gene TRBV12-3 or TRBV12-4 combines with J gene TRBJ1-2, with 9 bases fitting TRBD1. Trimming at V came to 5 bases and at J to 13 bases, leaving 5 bases not matched to a gene. The CDR3 is 11 residues long.